A single sample gave rise to the 20 T cell receptor beta chains below, sequenced in a study of shared clonotypes between healthy human individuals. TCRdb's table, derived via immunoSEQ multiplex PCR, lists solely in-frame clones and lacks some. The sample lists about 2.4 million clones; over 85% were seen once. The sequencing sample was made of naive CD4+ T cells sorted from blood. The subset here: CD45RA+ positively selected. Source of these receptors: a man between 18 and 35 years old in good health.

The chain has TRBV6-1 and TRBJ2-7, with D perhaps TRBD2 (6 bases). The CDR3 loop spans 12 amino acids. Germline-derived CDR1 and CDR2 are MNHNS and SASEGT. V was cut by 8 bases and J by 3 bases, with 11 bases left in between. The CDR3 loop reads CASSTGVYEQYF. The DNA of the CDR3 is TGTGCCAGCTCCACGGGGGTCTACGAGCAGTACTTC.

The V gene is TRBV10-1, the J gene TRBJ2-1; D remains ambiguous. The germline V gene has CDR1 WNHNN and CDR2 SYGVQD (reference sequence). Trimming pared 4 bases from V and 2 bases from J, leaving 9 bases between. The CDR3 consists of 14 residues. CDR3 DNA: TGCGCCAGCAGTGTAGCAGCTCCCTACAATGAGCAGTTCTTC. This encodes CASSVAAPYNEQFF.

The chain links TRBV5-4 to TRBJ2-7; 9 bases map to TRBD2. The CDR3 has 18 residues. Trimming removed 0 bases from V and 0 bases from J; junction bases left unmatched: 10. In germline, CDR1 is SGHNT, CDR2 YYREEE (reference sequence). The CDR3, as DNA: TGTGCCAGCAGCTTGGTAGGTAGCGGGGGCCTAAGCTCCTACGAGCAGTACTTC. This translates into CASSLVGSGGLSSYEQYF. The full variable domain, rest sourced from reference TRBV5-4 and TRBJ2-7, is ETGVTQSPTHLIKTRGQQVTLRCSSQSGHNTVSWYQQALGQGPQFIFQYYREEENGRGNFPPRFSGLQFPNYSSELNVNALELDDSALYLCASSLVGSGGLSSYEQYFGPGTRLTVT.

V gene TRBV7-2 combines with J gene TRBJ2-7, with 13 bases that match TRBD2. Germline-derived CDR1 and CDR2 are SGHTA and FQGNSA. Trimming removed 1 base from V and 7 bases from J; junction bases left unmatched: 4. This CDR3 has 15 amino acids. CDR3 region: CASSLGGLAGKEQYF. Written as DNA, the CDR3 is TGTGCCAGCAGCTTAGGGGGACTAGCGGGAAAGGAGCAGTACTTC. The full variable domain, its missing parts supplied by reference TRBV7-2 and TRBJ2-7, is GAGVSQSPSNKVTEKGKDVELRCDPISGHTALYWYRQSLGQGLEFLIYFQGNSAPDKSGLPSDRFSAERTGGSVSTLTIQRTQQEDSAVYLCASSLGGLAGKEQYFGPGTRLTVT.

A remark on this clone: The identical CDR3 is also encoded by other nucleotide sequences in the sample. This chain uses TRBV4-1 with TRBJ2-3, with D perhaps matching TRBD1 (5 bases). The CDR3 covers 14 residues. Trimming stripped 0 bases from V and 3 bases from J, with 7 bases between. Germline CDR1 and CDR2: MGHRA and YSYEKL. The CDR3 bases are TGCGCCAGCAGCCAAGATAGGGGAACAGATACGCAGTATTTT. Translating gives CASSQDRGTDTQYF.

The chain recombines TRBV18 with TRBJ2-5; tentative D call: TRBD2 (5 bases). The DNA end favors TRBJ2-7, so the J call may be wrong. The germline V gene encodes CDR1 KGHSH and CDR2 LQKENI. The CDR3 covers 12 residues. Here the CDR3 DNA reads TGTGCCAGCTCACCGAGGGATCACGAGCAGTACTTC. Amino acids: CASSPRDHEQYF.

The chain is built from TRBV4-1 and TRBJ1-2, with D maybe TRBD1 (6 bases). CDR3 length: 17 residues. Trimming removed 0 bases from V and 8 bases from J, with 22 bases in between. Germline lookup yields CDR1 MGHRA and CDR2 YSYEKL. The CDR3 coding sequence is TGCGCCAGCAGCCAAGATCGATTCACGGGGGGCGGGAGAGGCTACACCTTC. Its translation is CASSQDRFTGGGRGYTF.

V gene TRBV30 combines with J gene TRBJ1-2; 7 positions agree with TRBD1. With 5 bases clipped from V and 5 bases from J, the junction kept 11 bases outside the gene matches. This CDR3 has 14 residues. Germline CDR1 and CDR2: GTSNPN and SVGIG (reference sequence). Here the CDR3 reads CAWLNLGTVYGYTF. The CDR3 nucleotides read TGTGCCTGGCTTAACCTTGGGACAGTTTATGGCTACACCTTC.

V and J are TRBV5-1 and TRBJ2-7; either TRBD1 or TRBD2 may supply D (5 bases each). The CDR3 covers 16 residues. Per the germline V gene, CDR1 is SGHRS and CDR2 is YFSETQ. The V and J ends lost 4 bases and 0 bases respectively, with 17 bases between them. CDR3 sequence (DNA): TGCGCCAGCAGCCCCGAGCTCGGGGCCGGCTCCTACGAGCAGTACTTC. Translated: CASSPELGAGSYEQYF.

Worth noting for this clone: This CDR3 is also generated by other DNA sequences in the sample. The chain joins TRBV2 to TRBJ2-3; the D is unclear. In germline, CDR1 is SNHLY, CDR2 FYNNEI. The V gene lost 6 bases and the J gene lost 3 bases, with 4 bases spanning the gap. This CDR3 has 11 residues. In nucleotides, the CDR3 is TGTGCCAGCAGCGAGACAGATACGCAGTATTTT. Translated: CASSETDTQYF.

The V call is TRBV4-3, the J call TRBJ1-3; unclear D gene. Trimming removed 0 bases from V and 0 bases from J, with 9 bases in between. This CDR3 has 16 amino acids. CDR1 LGHNA and CDR2 YSLEER come from the germline V gene. This chain's CDR3 is CASSQETIPSGNTIYF. Written as DNA, the CDR3 is TGCGCCAGCAGCCAAGAGACAATTCCCTCTGGAAACACCATATATTTT.

The chain recombines TRBV2 with TRBJ1-5; D is uncertain. The CDR3 runs to 15 residues. The V end lost 4 bases, the J end lost 4 bases, and 14 bases lay between the germline ends. Germline CDR1 is SNHLY and CDR2 is FYNNEI. CDR3 DNA: TGTGCCAGCAGTGCTAACCCGGGAGCTAATCAGCCCCAGCATTTT. Translated, it gives CASSANPGANQPQHF.

This chain connects TRBV11-1 to TRBJ1-2, with D possibly being TRBD1 (5 bases). Germline loops: CDR1 SGHAT, CDR2 FQDESV (reference sequence). This CDR3 contains 14 residues. The V end lost 5 bases, the J end lost 0 bases, and 10 bases lay between the germline ends. The CDR3 bases are TGTGCCAGCAGCCTGCCGGGACCTAACTATGGCTACACCTTC. It yields the protein CASSLPGPNYGYTF. The full variable domain, completed using reference TRBV11-1 and TRBJ1-2, is EAEVAQSPRYKITEKSQAVAFWCDPISGHATLYWYRQILGQGPELLVQFQDESVVDDSQLPKDRFSAERLKGVDSTLKIQPAELGDSAMYLCASSLPGPNYGYTFGSGTRLTVV.

The chain combines TRBV18 with TRBJ1-4; tentative D call: TRBD1 (5 bases). CDR1 is KGHSH and CDR2 is LQKENI in the germline V gene. CDR3 length equals 15 residues. The V gene lost 4 bases and the J gene lost 8 bases, with 17 bases spanning the gap. The DNA of the CDR3 is TGTGCCAGCTCACATGACAGAAATATAATCGAAAAACTGTTTTTT. Its translation: CASSHDRNIIEKLFF.

The chain carries TRBV2 and TRBJ1-5; 8 bases agree with TRBD1. CDR3 length: 14 amino acids. Germline CDR1 and CDR2: SNHLY and FYNNEI. The ends lost 7 bases at V and 1 base at J; junction bases unmatched: 3. Here the CDR3 DNA reads TGTGCCAGCACGGGACAGGCGAGCAATCAGCCCCAGCATTTT. It is translated as CASTGQASNQPQHF.

This clone was detected once. The identical CDR3 is also encoded by other nucleotide sequences in the sample. The gene calls are TRBV20-1 and TRBJ2-3, with D hard to call. The CDR3 is made up of 11 amino acids. Germline CDR1 reads DFQATT; CDR2 reads SNEGSKA (reference sequence). Trimming shortened V by 3 bases and J by 5 bases, and 6 bases separated the two germline ends. DNA of the CDR3: TGCAGTGCTAGGGGTGAAGATACGCAGTATTTT. Encoded protein: CSARGEDTQYF.

J is TRBJ1-4 and V is TRBV18, with D uncertain. The germline gives CDR1 KGHSH, CDR2 LQKENI. This CDR3 region has 12 residues. Trimming took 3 bases from V and 7 from J, leaving 6 bases between them. The CDR3 here is CASSPFREKLFF. The CDR3 bases are TGTGCCAGCTCACCTTTTCGTGAAAAACTGTTTTTT.

This clone was detected a few times. For the CDR3, the DNA is TGTGCCAGCAGGACCGACAGGGGAGGAACTGAAGCTTTCTTT. Amino acid sequence: CASRTDRGGTEAFF. The chain recombines TRBV2 with TRBJ1-1; TRBD1 aligns across 8 bases. V shed 6 bases, J shed 5 bases, and the junction held 8 bases outside the gene matches. The CDR3 runs to 14 residues. The germline gives CDR1 SNHLY, CDR2 FYNNEI.

On this clone: Other DNA sequences in this sample translate to the same CDR3. J is TRBJ2-5 and V is TRBV10-3; D not resolved. This CDR3 has 12 amino acids. The V end lost 0 bases, the J end lost 4 bases, and 3 bases lay between the germline ends. Per the germline V gene, CDR1 is ENHRY and CDR2 is SYGVKD. The CDR3 nucleotides are TGTGCCATCAGTGAGTCAAGAGAGACCCAGTACTTC. Protein sequence: CAISESRETQYF.

The chain combines TRBV19 with TRBJ1-1, with D possibly being TRBD1 (6 bases). The germline gives CDR1 LNHDA, CDR2 SQIVND (reference sequence). V lost 4 bases and J 0 bases, leaving 12 bases between the germline ends. The CDR3 totals 15 residues. The CDR3 coding sequence is TGTGCCAGTAGTACCCGACAGGCCATGAACACTGAAGCTTTCTTT. This gives the protein CASSTRQAMNTEAFF.